This T cell receptor beta chain was observed in a study of CD8+ T cells in alopecia areata. Across the study: Patients in the treated group were given tofacitinib by mouth, 5 to 10 mg twice a day.

V lost 5 bases and J 4 bases, leaving 12 bases between the germline ends. Germline V gene sequence: CDR1 MNHNY, CDR2 SVGAGI (reference sequence). The CDR3 length is 13 residues. As the sequencing template, cDNA was produced by extracting RNA and reverse transcribing it. Assay used: immunoSEQ multiplex PCR; TCRdb lists only in-frame clones, some missing. The sample holds over 200,000 clones, roughly 57% seen once. Specimen: CD4+ T cells sorted from blood, collected at week 0. This TCR came from a human donor with alopecia areata. The chain is built from TRBV6-6 and TRBJ2-7; unclear D gene. CDR3 coding DNA: TGTGCCAGCAGTCCCCGGGCAGCGTACGAGCAGTACTTC. It translates to CASSPRAAYEQYF.